Sequencing of this T cell receptor beta chain was carried out in a study of PD-L1 blockade in urothelial cancer. Libraries were prepared by immunoSEQ multiplex PCR; TCRdb keeps only in-frame clonotypes and omits some of them. The sample has some 49,000 clones, approximately 90% seen once. Germline trimming cut 6 bases from V and 0 bases from J; bases unmatched to any gene: 10. This CDR3 contains 16 residues. CDR1 is SGHVS, CDR2 FQNEAQ, per germline. This clonotype was obtained from a man between 60 and 70 years old with urothelial cancer. The V gene is TRBV7-8, the J gene TRBJ2-5, with 7 bases identical to TRBD2. The sequencing used PBMCs, collected around atezolizumab (anti-PD-L1) treatment. This CDR3 is CASSPSPSGDQETQYF. In nucleotides, the CDR3 is TGTGCCAGCAGTCCCTCACCAAGCGGGGACCAAGAGACCCAGTACTTC. Full variable domain (remainder filled in from reference TRBV7-8 and TRBJ2-5): GAGVSQSPRYKVAKRGQDVALRCDPISGHVSLFWYQQALGQGPEFLTYFQNEAQLDKSGLPSDRFFAERPEGSVSTLKIQRTQQEDSAVYLCASSPSPSGDQETQYFGPGTRLLVL.